This TCR beta chain was retrieved from a study of blood T cell repertoires in COVID-19. On the study more broadly: The cDNA or gDNA used as material had been derived from T cells, B-cell-depleted T cells, or PBMCs.

Method: immunoSEQ multiplex PCR; TCRdb's copy keeps in-frame clones and lacks some. The data contain about 250,000 clones, about 86% of them singletons. V lost 5 bases, J lost 2 bases, and 19 bases lay in between. CDR1 and CDR2 (germline): SGHTA, FQGTGA. CDR3 length equals 17 residues. Specimen: peripheral blood. This TCR was recovered from a man older than 75 with acute or convalescent COVID-19. The rearrangement links TRBV7-3 to TRBJ2-1; perhaps TRBD2 as D (6 bases). This CDR3 reads CASSPHLGAGPYNEQFF. CDR3 nucleotide sequence: TGTGCCAGCAGCCCCCATTTAGGGGCGGGACCCTACAATGAGCAGTTCTTC.